The 22 T cell receptor beta chains listed next were all sequenced from one sample in a study of chemoradiotherapy in HPV16-positive cancers. Generated by immunoSEQ multiplex PCR, the TCRdb table keeps only in-frame clones and is missing some. Of 1,000 to 1,500 clones listed, approximately 80% were seen once; the top ten hold about 5.2%. Sequenced material: tumor tissue, taken from a patient who underwent chemoradiotherapy. Receptors were obtained from a human donor with HPV-associated anogenital cancer.

J is TRBJ1-5 and V is TRBV30; D gene ambiguous. Trimming pared 7 bases from V and 7 bases from J, leaving 14 bases between. This CDR3 contains 12 residues. Germline CDR1 is GTSNPN and CDR2 is SVGIG (reference sequence). The CDR3 nucleotides are TGTGCCTTCCGTGTTGGGTACCAGCCCCAGCATTTT. This codes for CAFRVGYQPQHF.

V gene TRBV7-9 combines with J gene TRBJ2-5; 9 positions match TRBD1. The CDR3 extends over 14 amino acids. CDR1 is SEHNR and CDR2 is FQNEAQ in the germline V gene (reference sequence). V lost 4 bases and J lost 5; bases outside the gene matches: 5. CDR3 sequence reads: CASSSTGGEETQYF. The CDR3 DNA reads TGTGCCAGCAGCTCTACAGGGGGCGAGGAGACCCAGTACTTC.

This clone was counted once. The chain joins TRBV7-2 to TRBJ1-2; no definite D call. CDR1 and CDR2 (germline): SGHTA, FQGNSA. CDR3 length equals 14 residues. Between the trimmed V and J ends, which lost 7 bases and 0 bases, there was a span of 12 bases. In DNA, the CDR3 is TGTGCCAGCACCGAAGTTACAACTAACTATGGCTACACCTTC. Translated, it gives CASTEVTTNYGYTF.

The chain carries TRBV11-1 and TRBJ1-1; no reliable D call. Germline V CDR1 and CDR2: SGHAT, FQDESV (reference sequence). The germline V and J ends were trimmed by 2 bases and 1 base, with 11 bases remaining between them. The CDR3 is made up of 15 amino acids. The CDR3 is CASSLSLLGNTEAFF. DNA for the CDR3: TGTGCCAGCAGCTTATCCTTGTTGGGGAACACTGAAGCTTTCTTT.

The chain couples TRBV7-9 to TRBJ2-7; perhaps TRBD2 as D (5 bases). Per the germline V gene, CDR1 is SEHNR and CDR2 is FQNEAQ (reference sequence). This CDR3 contains 15 residues. The V gene lost 3 bases and the J gene lost 3 bases, with 15 bases spanning the gap. The DNA for the CDR3 is TGTGCCAGCAGCTTTGAGAATAGCGTAAGCTACGAGCAGTACGTC. Translated, it gives CASSFENSVSYEQYV.

The chain uses TRBV30 and TRBJ2-6; D is perhaps TRBD1 or TRBD2 (5 bases each). Germline CDR1 reads GTSNPN; CDR2 reads SVGIG (reference sequence). The length of the CDR3 is 17 residues. The V end was cut by 4 bases, the J end by 1 base, with 17 bases between. The CDR3 DNA reads as TGTGCCTGGAAATGGGACCAATCGTATTCTGGGGCCAACGTCCTGACTTTC. As protein: CAWKWDQSYSGANVLTF.

The chain joins TRBV5-1 to TRBJ1-3, with no clear D. CDR3 size: 14 residues. From germline, CDR1 is SGHRS and CDR2 YFSETQ. The V and J ends lost 5 bases and 0 bases respectively, with 9 bases between them. The CDR3: CASRPALSGNTIYF. Written as DNA, the CDR3 is TGCGCCAGCAGACCAGCCCTCTCTGGAAACACCATATATTTT. Based on the CDR3 plus reference TRBV5-1 and TRBJ1-3, the full variable domain is KAGVTQTPRYLIKTRGQQVTLSCSPISGHRSVSWYQQTPGQGLQFLFEYFSETQRNKGNFPGRFSGRQFSNSRSEMNVSTLELGDSALYLCASRPALSGNTIYFGEGSWLTVV.

This clone appeared a few times. The V gene is TRBV7-2, the J gene TRBJ1-5, with 7 positions matching TRBD1. V was clipped by 5 bases and J by 2 bases; unmatched bases: 6. The CDR3 is 15 amino acids. Looked up from germline, CDR1 is SGHTA and CDR2 is FQGNSA. As DNA, the CDR3 is TGTGCCAGCAGCACACAGGGGTTTGGCAATCAGCCCCAGCATTTT. Translation: CASSTQGFGNQPQHF. Drawing the rest from reference TRBV7-2 and TRBJ1-5, the complete variable domain is GAGVSQSPSNKVTEKGKDVELRCDPISGHTALYWYRQSLGQGLEFLIYFQGNSAPDKSGLPSDRFSAERTGGSVSTLTIQRTQQEDSAVYLCASSTQGFGNQPQHFGDGTRLSIL.

This chain uses TRBV11-3 with TRBJ1-4; possibly TRBD1 for D (5 bases). Germline CDR1 SGHNT, CDR2 YENEEA. Trimming took 3 bases from V and 0 from J, leaving 8 bases between them. The CDR3 has 15 amino acids. The CDR3 nucleotides are TGTGCCAGCAGCTTGGGGCTCTCAACTAATGAAAAACTGTTTTTT. This encodes CASSLGLSTNEKLFF.

The rearrangement links TRBV2 to TRBJ2-7; D gene unclear. Trimming removed 5 bases from V and 2 bases from J, with 4 bases in between. Germline-derived CDR1 and CDR2 are SNHLY and FYNNEI. The length of the CDR3 is 11 residues. The CDR3 sequence is CASSLTYEQYV. CDR3 in DNA: TGTGCCAGCAGTTTAACCTACGAGCAGTACGTC.

The rearrangement joins TRBV11-3 to TRBJ2-5, with TRBD2 as a possible D gene (5 bases). There are 13 residues in the CDR3. Trimming pared 5 bases from V and 2 bases from J, leaving 9 bases between. Germline V gene data show CDR1 as SGHNT and CDR2 as YENEEA. CDR3 sequence reads: CASSLRAQETQYF. CDR3 nucleotides: TGTGCCAGCAGCCTGAGGGCGCAAGAGACCCAGTACTTC.

V and J are TRBV7-7 and TRBJ2-2; possibly TRBD1 or TRBD2 for D (5 bases each). The CDR3 spans 15 residues. From germline, CDR1 is SSHAT and CDR2 FNYEAQ (reference sequence). Trimming left V 1 base short and J 4 bases short, with 10 bases between. The CDR3 sequence is CASSLVGPPTGELFF. DNA for the CDR3: TGTGCCAGCAGCTTAGTGGGACCGCCCACCGGGGAGCTGTTTTTT.

The CDR3 here is CASSLQGSEQYF. DNA of the CDR3: TGCGCCAGCAGCTTACAGGGCAGCGAGCAGTACTTC. The chain carries TRBV5-1 and TRBJ2-7, with D perhaps matching TRBD1 (6 bases). CDR1 SGHRS and CDR2 YFSETQ come from the germline V gene. The CDR3 runs to 12 residues. Trimming removed 2 bases at V and 6 bases at J, with 9 bases between.

This chain joins TRBV6-4 and TRBJ2-2; no clear D. The CDR3 covers 14 residues. Germline CDR1 is MRHNA and CDR2 is SNTAGT. The V end lost 3 bases, the J end lost 3 bases, and 8 bases lay between the germline ends. CDR3 region: CASSDGKDTGELFF. The CDR3 nucleotides read TGTGCCAGCAGTGATGGGAAGGACACCGGGGAGCTGTTTTTT.

The chain combines TRBV4-3 with TRBJ2-1; D is possibly TRBD2 (6 bases). The CDR3 covers 16 residues. Trimming stripped 4 bases from V and 8 bases from J, with 21 bases between. CDR1 is LGHNA and CDR2 is YSLEER in the germline V gene. The CDR3 region has the DNA TGCGCCAGCAGCCTATGGGCAGGGAGGTCGAGCGATGAGCAGTTCTTC. Amino acid sequence: CASSLWAGRSSDEQFF.

The V call is TRBV15, the J call TRBJ1-1; D remains unclear. This CDR3 contains 12 residues. Germline V gene data show CDR1 as LNHNV and CDR2 as YYDKDF (reference sequence). V lost 1 base and J lost 5, with 5 bases in between. CDR3 bases: TGTGCCACCAGCAGAGGCGGGACTGAAGCTTTCTTT. This gives the protein CATSRGGTEAFF.

The chain carries TRBV7-2 and TRBJ2-7; D is undetermined. Trimming removed 4 bases from V and 2 bases from J, with 6 bases in between. There are 12 residues in the CDR3. Germline values: CDR1 SGHTA, CDR2 FQGNSA. The CDR3: CASSYGPYEQYF. CDR3 DNA sequence: TGTGCCAGCAGCTATGGGCCCTACGAGCAGTACTTC.

The V call is TRBV7-2, the J call TRBJ2-3, with a possible D match to TRBD2 (5 bases). There are 13 residues in the CDR3. The germline V gene has CDR1 SGHTA and CDR2 FQGNSA. Trimming left V 3 bases short and J 4 bases short, with 8 bases between. Here the CDR3 DNA reads TGTGCCAGCAGCTTTGTGAGGGCAGATACGCAGTATTTT. Translation gives CASSFVRADTQYF. Variable domain in full (rest from reference TRBV7-2 and TRBJ2-3): GAGVSQSPSNKVTEKGKDVELRCDPISGHTALYWYRQSLGQGLEFLIYFQGNSAPDKSGLPSDRFSAERTGGSVSTLTIQRTQQEDSAVYLCASSFVRADTQYFGPGTRLTVL.

This clone was counted only a few times. This chain connects TRBV9 to TRBJ1-1; 7 nucleotides line up with TRBD1. CDR3 size: 15 residues. Germline lookup yields CDR1 SGDLS and CDR2 YYNGEE. V shed 4 bases, J shed 5 bases, and the junction held 11 bases outside the gene matches. The CDR3 region is CASSPQGGGGTEAFF. As DNA, the CDR3 is TGTGCCAGCAGCCCCCAGGGGGGTGGAGGAACTGAAGCTTTCTTT.

This clone was observed a few times. The rearrangement uses TRBV14 and TRBJ1-6; D unclear. This CDR3 has 14 residues. Germline CDR1 SGHDN, CDR2 FVKESK. V shed 1 base and J shed 5 bases, with 6 bases lying between them. The CDR3: CASSQGRDNSPLHF. The CDR3 DNA reads as TGTGCCAGCAGCCAAGGGAGGGATAATTCACCCCTCCACTTT. The complete variable domain, with remaining parts taken from reference TRBV14 and TRBJ1-6, reads EAGVTQFPSHSVIEKGQTVTLRCDPISGHDNLYWYRRVMGKEIKFLLHFVKESKQDESGMPNNRFLAERTGGTYSTLKVQPAELEDSGVYFCASSQGRDNSPLHFGNGTRLTVT.

This clone was counted only a few times. This rearrangement joins TRBV19 to TRBJ2-1; D gene unclear. V was trimmed by 1 base and J by 8 bases, leaving 6 bases between them. CDR3 size: 12 residues. Germline V gene lookup returns CDR1 LNHDA and CDR2 SQIVND (reference sequence). The CDR3 DNA follows: TGTGCCAGTAGTATAGCTAGAGATGAGCAGTTCTTC. Amino acids: CASSIARDEQFF.

J is TRBJ1-5 and V is TRBV4-3; D remains ambiguous. There are 15 residues in the CDR3. The V end lost 0 bases, the J end lost 7 bases, and 13 bases lay between the germline ends. The germline V gene encodes CDR1 LGHNA and CDR2 YSLEER. Here the CDR3 DNA reads TGCGCCAGCAGCCAAGATTCGGGGTCGGGACAGCCCCAGCATTTT. Translating gives CASSQDSGSGQPQHF.